A single sample is the source of the 10 T cell receptor beta chains below, sequenced in a study of CD8 T cells in ankylosing spondylitis. Study observations and caveats: Characteristic of ankylosing spondylitis blood, it appeared, was a TCR beta motif comprising roughly 8 highly homologous variants.

For these receptors, no antigen is known. MiXCR, applied by TCRdb to the 5' RACE reads, yields one record per CDR3 protein. The repertoire consists of roughly 700,000 distinct CDR3 sequences, with 15% to 20% occurring once and the leading ten covering about a fifth. The sample comprised blood, either unsorted or a sorted T cell fraction (not recorded which). The receptors were gathered from a male donor with ankylosing spondylitis.

This clonotype was observed a handful of times. The J gene is TRBJ2-5, the V gene TRBV28, with a tentative D call TRBD1 (6 bases). In germline, CDR1 is MDHEN, CDR2 SYDVKM. The length of the CDR3 is 14 residues. V shed 3 bases and J shed 5 bases, with 13 bases lying between them. The CDR3: CASSFPQGMETQYF. CDR3 in DNA: TGTGCCAGCAGTTTCCCACAGGGAATGGAGACCCAGTACTTC. Variable domain in full (rest from reference TRBV28 and TRBJ2-5): DVKVTQSSRYLVKRTGEKVFLECVQDMDHENMFWYRQDPGLGLRLIYFSYDVKMKEKGDIPEGYSVSREKKERFSLILESASTNQTSMYLCASSFPQGMETQYFGPGTRLLVL.

The chain is built from TRBV12-3 or TRBV12-4 and TRBJ1-5; D unclear. V was shortened by 6 bases and J by 8 bases, with 11 bases between the two germline ends. The CDR3 is 12 amino acids. Written as DNA, the CDR3 is TGTGCCAGCAGCCCAGGCGTGGAGCCCCAGCATTTT. This encodes CASSPGVEPQHF.

V usage is TRBV5-8 and J usage is TRBJ2-5, with 10 positions matching TRBD1. CDR1 and CDR2 from the germline V gene are SGHTS and YDEGEE. The CDR3 contains 16 residues. The ends lost 4 bases at V and 0 bases at J; junction bases unmatched: 6. The CDR3, as DNA: TGTGCCAGCAGCCGGTTGGACAGGGGGTACCAAGAGACCCAGTACTTC. The encoded protein is CASSRLDRGYQETQYF.

This clonotype was seen a handful of times. The chain couples TRBV7-2 to TRBJ2-7; D might be TRBD1 (6 bases). The CDR3 has 16 amino acids. V dropped 5 bases and J dropped 5 bases, with 22 bases sitting between them. The germline V gene encodes CDR1 SGHTA and CDR2 FQGNSA. For the CDR3, the DNA is TGTGCCAGCAGCCCTACCAGAAAGTCCAGGGGAGACGAGCAGTACTTC. Encoded protein: CASSPTRKSRGDEQYF.

The chain combines TRBV27 with TRBJ2-3, with TRBD1 as a possible D gene (5 bases). This CDR3 is built from 15 residues. V lost 5 bases and J 6 bases, leaving 18 bases between the germline ends. Per the germline V gene, CDR1 is MNHEY and CDR2 is SMNVEV (reference sequence). In DNA, the CDR3 is TGTGCCAGCAGTCCCCCGTGGCAGGGTACCGATACGCAGTATTTT. It translates to CASSPPWQGTDTQYF.

Turning to this clonotype: Compared with germline, one end of the junction differs, possibly owing to a read error. The rearrangement uses TRBV2 and TRBJ2-1; D call uncertain. The CDR3 covers 15 residues. The germline CDR1 and CDR2 sequences are SNHLY and FYNNEI. CDR3 loop: CASREDTLSYNEQFF. The CDR3 nucleotides are TGTGCCAGCAGGGAAGACACCCTCTCCTACAATGAGCAGTTCTTC.

The V and J genes are TRBV2 and TRBJ1-2; TRBD1 might be the D (5 bases). The CDR3 length is 14 residues. V was trimmed by 2 bases and J by 8 bases, leaving 15 bases between them. Germline V gene lookup returns CDR1 SNHLY and CDR2 FYNNEI. CDR3 region: CASSEWEGLRGYTF. In DNA, the CDR3 is TGTGCCAGCAGTGAATGGGAGGGGTTGCGGGGCTACACCTTC.

This clonotype has only a few counts. The chain links TRBV18 to TRBJ2-3; unclear D gene. V shed 3 bases and J shed 4 bases, with 8 bases lying between them. CDR3 length: 13 amino acids. Per germline, CDR1 KGHSH and CDR2 LQKENI. CDR3 nucleotide sequence: TGTGCCAGCTCACCCAACCAGGCAGATACGCAGTATTTT. Its protein product is CASSPNQADTQYF.

The genes are TRBV20-1 and TRBJ2-3, with 10 bases matching TRBD1. The CDR3 consists of 17 residues. V lost 6 bases to trimming and J lost 2 bases; unmatched junction nucleotides: 14. Germline V gene data show CDR1 as DFQATT and CDR2 as SNEGSKA (reference sequence). For the CDR3, the DNA is TGCAGTGCGGTGGTCAACCGGGACAGGGGTATCACAGATACGCAGTATTTT. It yields the protein CSAVVNRDRGITDTQYF.

The gene calls are TRBV4-3 and TRBJ2-7; D call uncertain. The CDR3 extends over 14 amino acids. Germline V CDR1 and CDR2: LGHNA, YSLEER. Trimming took 0 bases from V and 3 from J, leaving 9 bases between them. The CDR3 reads CASSQEALNYEQYF. CDR3 in DNA: TGCGCCAGCAGCCAAGAGGCCCTGAACTACGAGCAGTACTTC.